Following are 29 T cell receptor beta chains from one sample sequenced in a study of Ad26.COV2.S vaccination and SARS-CoV-2 variants. Treatment in this sample: 15 to 20 received Ad26.COV2.S at low or high dose, single or two shots; about 5 received placebo; per-sample allocation not given. Repertoires come from day 63 after the first vaccine or placebo injection. The assay was immunoSEQ multiplex PCR, and TCRdb's table has in-frame clones only and misses some. The sample includes 350,000 to 600,000 clones, 89% of them seen just once. The input for sequencing was peripheral blood, taken in a trial of Ad26.COV2.S vaccine versus placebo. These receptors all come from a person between 18 and 65 years old who received the Ad26.COV2.S COVID-19 vaccine or a placebo.

This clone occurred once. This chain uses TRBV27 with TRBJ2-5; a weak D match, TRBD1 (6 bases). Germline loops: CDR1 MNHEY, CDR2 SMNVEV (reference sequence). This CDR3 has 15 residues. Trimming cost V 6 bases and J 0 bases, with 14 bases left between them. CDR3 protein: CASSRTDTYQETQYF. CDR3 DNA: TGTGCCAGCAGCCGGACAGACACCTACCAAGAGACCCAGTACTTC.

V and J are TRBV9 and TRBJ2-1; unclear D gene. The V gene lost 3 bases and the J gene lost 0 bases, with 16 bases spanning the gap. The CDR3 sequence is 17 residues long. Germline V gives CDR1 SGDLS, CDR2 YYNGEE. The DNA for the CDR3 is TGTGCCAGCAGCGCCCCTCTGTCTCCGAGCTCCTACAATGAGCAGTTCTTC. Protein product: CASSAPLSPSSYNEQFF. Based on the CDR3 plus reference TRBV9 and TRBJ2-1, the full variable domain is DSGVTQTPKHLITATGQRVTLRCSPRSGDLSVYWYQQSLDQGLQFLIQYYNGEERAKGNILERFSAQQFPDLHSELNLSSLELGDSALYFCASSAPLSPSSYNEQFFGPGTRLTVL.

This sequence joins TRBV28 and TRBJ1-2, with D possibly matching TRBD1 (5 bases). Trimming stripped 3 bases from V and 7 bases from J, with 9 bases between. The CDR3 has 12 amino acids. Germline CDR1 is MDHEN and CDR2 is SYDVKM. The CDR3: CASSLGEFGYTF. Here the CDR3 DNA reads TGTGCCAGCAGTTTGGGGGAGTTTGGCTACACCTTC.

CDR3: CASSYGQGLSHGYTF. The DNA for the CDR3 is TGTGCCAGCAGCTACGGACAGGGTCTTTCCCATGGCTACACCTTC. The gene calls are TRBV5-5 and TRBJ1-2; 8 bases match TRBD1. The CDR3 is 15 amino acids. Germline V CDR1 and CDR2: SGHKS, YYEKEE (reference sequence). The V gene end was trimmed by 3 bases and the J gene end by 6 bases; junction bases not matched to a gene: 10.

This clone was observed many times. This same CDR3 is encoded by further DNA sequences in the sample. The chain uses TRBV2 and TRBJ1-1; D gene unclear. V was trimmed by 4 bases and J by 0 bases, leaving 6 bases between them. Per germline, CDR1 SNHLY and CDR2 FYNNEI. The CDR3 extends over 13 amino acids. CDR3 amino acids: CASSVRLNTEAFF. CDR3 DNA sequence: TGTGCCAGCAGTGTCCGACTGAACACTGAAGCTTTCTTT.

The rearrangement joins TRBV6-5 to TRBJ2-5; TRBD1 aligns across 8 bases. CDR1 is MNHEY and CDR2 is SVGAGI in the germline V gene. The CDR3 totals 14 residues. The J segment lost 5 bases and the V segment lost 6 bases, leaving 8 bases of the junction unmatched. CDR3 sequence (DNA): TGTGCCAGCAGCAGACAGGGGTCAGGGGAGACCCAGTACTTC. Its translation: CASSRQGSGETQYF.

The chain couples TRBV6-6 to TRBJ2-2; no definite D call. The CDR3 runs to 15 residues. The germline V gene encodes CDR1 MNHNY and CDR2 SVGAGI (reference sequence). V was shortened by 6 bases and J by 0 bases, with 11 bases between the two germline ends. For the CDR3, the DNA is TGTGCCAGCAGATCGACCGCGACGAACACCGGGGAGCTGTTTTTT. Translation gives CASRSTATNTGELFF.

The CDR3 DNA is TGTGCCAGCAGTCTACGGGTTGATACGCAGTATTTT. This sequence encodes CASSLRVDTQYF. This chain joins TRBV21-1 and TRBJ2-3; the DNA was not used to check the table's D call, TRBD2. TRBV21-1 counts as a pseudogene. CDR3 length equals 12 residues.

This chain links TRBV7-6 with TRBJ2-1, with 11 bases lining up with TRBD2. The junction had 1 base not matched to a gene; V was cut back by 5 bases and J by 1 base. The germline gives CDR1 SGHVS, CDR2 FNYEAQ. The CDR3 has 15 residues. The CDR3 DNA is TGTGCCAGCAGCCGACTAGCGGGATCCTACAATGAGCAGTTCTTC. Translation gives CASSRLAGSYNEQFF.

J is TRBJ1-5 and V is TRBV6-2 or TRBV6-3, with D possibly TRBD1 on 5 matching bases. The CDR3 spans 15 residues. The germline V gene has CDR1 MNHEY and CDR2 SVGEGT. The ends were cut back, 5 bases at V and 7 bases at J, with 18 bases in the middle. The CDR3, as DNA: TGTGCCAGCAGTGGAGGTTGGGGGGGGAACCAGCCCCAGCATTTT. Translated: CASSGGWGGNQPQHF.

V is TRBV30 and J is TRBJ1-5, with TRBD1 identical over 7 bases. With 3 bases clipped from V and 4 bases from J, the junction kept 0 bases outside the gene matches. Germline CDR1 is GTSNPN and CDR2 is SVGIG (reference sequence). This CDR3 region has 12 residues. CDR3 protein: CAWRTGNQPQHF. In DNA form, the CDR3 reads TGTGCCTGGAGGACAGGGAATCAGCCCCAGCATTTT.

This rearrangement joins TRBV15 to TRBJ1-6, with 7 bases matching TRBD1. V was pared by 0 bases and J by 10 bases, with 6 bases of the junction left unmatched. Germline V gene lookup returns CDR1 LNHNV and CDR2 YYDKDF (reference sequence). The CDR3 length is 15 residues. CDR3 bases: TGTGCCACCAGCAGAGATCGGCAGGGGGGATCACCCCTCCACTTT. Amino acids: CATSRDRQGGSPLHF.

The rearrangement links TRBV27 to TRBJ2-1; D remains ambiguous. Germline V gene lookup returns CDR1 MNHEY and CDR2 SMNVEV (reference sequence). This CDR3 has 17 amino acids. Trimming cost V 5 bases and J 3 bases, with 20 bases left between them. Here the CDR3 reads CASSPRAIITSYNEQFF. The CDR3, as DNA: TGTGCCAGCAGTCCCCGGGCAATAATAACGAGCTACAATGAGCAGTTCTTC.

This chain links TRBV6-1 with TRBJ2-7; tentative D call: TRBD1 (6 bases). Germline CDR1 is MNHNS and CDR2 is SASEGT. V was trimmed by 2 bases and J by 3 bases, leaving 8 bases between them. This CDR3 is built from 13 residues. CDR3 bases: TGTGCCAGCAGTGAAACAGGGATCTACGAGCAGTACTTC. It translates to CASSETGIYEQYF.

V is TRBV6-4 and J is TRBJ2-2; no clear D gene. V was cut by 2 bases and J by 0 bases, with 4 bases left in between. The CDR3 has 14 residues. Germline CDR1 and CDR2: MRHNA and SNTAGT. DNA of the CDR3: TGTGCCAGCAGTGACGACACGAACACCGGGGAGCTGTTTTTT. Residues: CASSDDTNTGELFF.

Regarding this clone: One junction end disagrees with the germline gene, perhaps due to a read error. The CDR3 DNA follows: TGTGCCAGCAGTTTGGTCAGGGGATTTGCCCATATCCACTTC. Its protein product is CASSLVRGFAHIHF. The V gene is TRBV27, the J gene TRBJ1-2; tentatively, D is TRBD1 (6 bases). Germline V gene data show CDR1 as MNHEY and CDR2 as SMNVEV (reference sequence). The CDR3 is 14 amino acids.

The chain couples TRBV4-2 to TRBJ2-5; D uncertain. The germline V gene has CDR1 LGHNA and CDR2 YNFKEQ. V shed 0 bases and J shed 5 bases, with 7 bases lying between them. The CDR3 is made up of 13 amino acids. The CDR3 coding sequence is TGTGCCAGCAGCCAAGATACCGGGGAGACCCAGTACTTC. As protein: CASSQDTGETQYF.

The J gene is TRBJ2-1, the V gene TRBV6-5; 10 bases map to TRBD2. From germline, CDR1 is MNHEY and CDR2 SVGAGI. The V segment lost 7 bases and the J segment 6 bases; nucleotides outside the gene matches: 9. The CDR3 totals 15 residues. The CDR3, as DNA: TGTGCCAGCACAGGCCTAGCGGGAGTTTCCAATGAGCAGTTCTTC. Translated: CASTGLAGVSNEQFF.

This clone was recorded a few times. The V call is TRBV10-1, the J call TRBJ1-3, with D uncertain. CDR3 length: 11 residues. Germline CDR1 and CDR2: WNHNN and SYGVQD (reference sequence). With 6 bases removed from V and 4 bases from J, the gap between germline ends came to 4 bases. The CDR3 DNA reads as TGCGCCAGCAGCGCGGGAAACACCATATATTTT. Translated: CASSAGNTIYF.

This clone is labeled medium-sized. V and J are TRBV6-6 and TRBJ2-3; 8 bases map to TRBD2. CDR3 length: 14 residues. Germline CDR1 reads MNHNY; CDR2 reads SVGAGI (reference sequence). V lost 6 bases and J lost 5; bases outside the gene matches: 7. CDR3 region: CASSSSGSQDTQYF. The DNA of the CDR3 is TGTGCCAGCAGCTCAAGCGGGAGTCAAGATACGCAGTATTTT.

This chain links TRBV5-1 with TRBJ2-5; 9 nucleotides align to TRBD1. CDR3 length: 14 residues. J lost 3 bases, V lost 5 bases, and 5 bases had no gene match. Germline V gives CDR1 SGHRS, CDR2 YFSETQ. The CDR3 spells CASRPGQGKETQYF. In DNA, the CDR3 is TGCGCCAGCAGACCAGGACAGGGGAAAGAGACCCAGTACTTC.

This clone has just a few counts. J is TRBJ1-5 and V is TRBV5-1; D is ambiguous. Germline assignment: CDR1 SGHRS and CDR2 YFSETQ. V was trimmed by 4 bases and J by 4 bases, leaving 12 bases between them. This CDR3 has 14 residues. The CDR3 reads CASSPGSGNQPQHF. The DNA of the CDR3 is TGCGCCAGCAGCCCAGGTTCGGGGAATCAGCCCCAGCATTTT. The full variable domain, completed using reference TRBV5-1 and TRBJ1-5, is KAGVTQTPRYLIKTRGQQVTLSCSPISGHRSVSWYQQTPGQGLQFLFEYFSETQRNKGNFPGRFSGRQFSNSRSEMNVSTLELGDSALYLCASSPGSGNQPQHFGDGTRLSIL.

The rearrangement uses TRBV30 and TRBJ1-2, with a weak D call TRBD1 (5 bases). CDR1 and CDR2 (germline): GTSNPN, SVGIG (reference sequence). The CDR3 loop spans 13 amino acids. Trimming took off 3 bases at V and 6 bases at J, with 14 bases between the two ends. The CDR3 region has the DNA TGTGCCTGGAGGTCCGGGGGTTCGGATGGCTACACCTTC. Its translation: CAWRSGGSDGYTF.

V gene TRBV27 combines with J gene TRBJ2-5; 10 nucleotides align to TRBD1. After removal of 5 bases from V and 12 bases from J, the junction contained 12 bases not matched to a gene. The CDR3 loop spans 14 amino acids. Germline V gene lookup returns CDR1 MNHEY and CDR2 SMNVEV (reference sequence). CDR3 nucleotide sequence: TGTGCCAGCAGTCCCGGGAGGGACAGGGGCTCGGAGTACTTC. As protein: CASSPGRDRGSEYF.

This clone was seen just once. The chain combines TRBV5-1 with TRBJ1-6; D may be TRBD1 (6 bases). Germline assignment: CDR1 SGHRS and CDR2 YFSETQ. The CDR3 is 16 amino acids. V lost 2 bases and J 7 bases, leaving 16 bases between the germline ends. This CDR3 reads CASSLSTGQVNSPLHF. As DNA, the CDR3 is TGCGCCAGCAGCTTATCAACAGGGCAGGTCAATTCACCCCTCCACTTT.

The V gene is TRBV9, the J gene TRBJ2-3; the match to TRBD2 covers 7 bases. This CDR3 comprises 16 residues. The J segment lost 1 base and the V segment lost 2 bases, leaving 7 bases of the junction unmatched. Per germline, CDR1 SGDLS and CDR2 YYNGEE. This CDR3 is CASSVQVAGRTDTQYF. CDR3 bases: TGTGCCAGCAGCGTCCAAGTAGCGGGCCGCACAGATACGCAGTATTTT.

The CDR3 nucleotides are TGTGCCAGCAGTCCGGACAGGGGGGTAGGTGGCTACACCTTC. Encoded protein: CASSPDRGVGGYTF. The chain carries TRBV2 and TRBJ1-2, with TRBD1 matching over 10 bases. Germline V gives CDR1 SNHLY, CDR2 FYNNEI. V was pared by 5 bases and J by 7 bases, with 7 bases of the junction left unmatched. This CDR3 spans 14 amino acids.

Here the CDR3 reads CASSPGGQYEQYF. The CDR3 coding sequence is TGTGCCAGCAGCCCTGGGGGACAGTACGAGCAGTACTTC. The V call is TRBV3-1 (or the pseudogene TRBV3-2), the J call TRBJ2-7, with 7 bases identical to TRBD1. Germline V gene lookup returns CDR1 LGHDT and CDR2 YNNKEL (reference sequence). With 4 bases clipped from V and 4 bases from J, the junction kept 4 bases outside the gene matches. This CDR3 is built from 13 residues.

The count of this clone is one. This rearrangement joins TRBV6-5 to TRBJ1-4, with D uncertain. Looked up from germline, CDR1 is MNHEY and CDR2 is SVGAGI. V lost 0 bases and J lost 4, with 12 bases in between. The CDR3 is 16 amino acids. CDR3 in amino acids: CASSYSYTNLNEKLFF. CDR3 DNA sequence: TGTGCCAGCAGTTACTCCTACACCAACCTTAATGAAAAACTGTTTTTT.